The next 25 T cell receptor beta chains were all read from a single sample in a study of cytomegalovirus exposure and HLA in healthy donors. TCRdb keeps only in-frame clones here, not all; method: immunoSEQ multiplex PCR. The repertoire holds about 180,000 clones, with approximately 87% as singletons. The source material was PBMCs. These receptors came from a woman aged 30 to 39 in good health and CMV-seronegative.

This clone has a handful of counts. V gene TRBV15 combines with J gene TRBJ1-2; D not resolved. The V gene's germline CDR1 is LNHNV and CDR2 YYDKDF (reference sequence). The V and J ends lost 5 bases and 7 bases respectively, with 11 bases between them. The CDR3 is 12 amino acids. This CDR3 reads CATSSVVVGYTF. The CDR3 DNA follows: TGTGCCACCAGCTCGGTTGTTGTTGGCTACACCTTC.

In its sample, this clone was seen once. This chain links TRBV25-1 with TRBJ1-4, with 9 positions matching TRBD1. Germline V gives CDR1 MGHDK, CDR2 SYGVNS. This CDR3 comprises 15 residues. V was clipped by 3 bases and J by 7 bases; unmatched bases: 6. The CDR3 bases are TGTGCCAGCAGTGACCCCGGGACAGGGAGTGAAAAACTGTTTTTT. Translated: CASSDPGTGSEKLFF.

The rearrangement uses TRBV4-3 and TRBJ1-1; 9 nucleotides match TRBD1. The CDR3 runs to 16 residues. Losses at the gene ends were 0 bases for V and 4 bases for J; bases not matched to a gene: 6. Germline CDR1 is LGHNA and CDR2 is YSLEER. CDR3 bases: TGCGCCAGCAGCCAAGACCTGACAGGGGGTTTCACTGAAGCTTTCTTT. This encodes CASSQDLTGGFTEAFF.

This clone was seen a single time. The gene calls are TRBV6-8 and TRBJ1-2, with D uncertain. V lost 2 bases, J lost 8 bases, and 15 bases lay in between. This CDR3 comprises 14 residues. The germline V gene encodes CDR1 MNHGY and CDR2 SAAAGT. CDR3 bases: TGTGCCAGCAGTTACCGGACTTCCCAGACCGGCTACACCTTC. As protein: CASSYRTSQTGYTF.

This chain joins TRBV2 and TRBJ2-3; D ambiguous. In germline, CDR1 is SNHLY, CDR2 FYNNEI. The CDR3 consists of 13 residues. Trimming removed 5 bases from V and 5 bases from J, with 11 bases in between. The CDR3 region has the DNA TGTGCCAGCAGTCCCGAGTCCGGAGATACGCAGTATTTT. Protein sequence: CASSPESGDTQYF.

V gene TRBV6-1 combines with J gene TRBJ2-6; D is perhaps TRBD2 (6 bases). V was cut by 3 bases and J by 3 bases, with 12 bases left in between. Germline V gene data show CDR1 as MNHNS and CDR2 as SASEGT. The CDR3 loop spans 16 amino acids. The CDR3 DNA reads as TGTGCCAGCAGTGACCAGGACGGGGGTGGGGCCAACGTCCTGACTTTC. It codes for CASSDQDGGGANVLTF.

The gene calls are TRBV30 and TRBJ2-1; perhaps TRBD2 as D (6 bases). The germline V gene has CDR1 GTSNPN and CDR2 SVGIG (reference sequence). Trimming pared 2 bases from V and 7 bases from J, leaving 18 bases between. The CDR3 has 15 amino acids. In DNA form, the CDR3 reads TGTGCCTGGAGTCGGGGACTGAGGGGCCCAAATGAGCAGTTCTTC. Amino acid sequence: CAWSRGLRGPNEQFF. The whole variable domain, remainder taken from reference TRBV30 and TRBJ2-1, is SQTIHQWPATLVQPVGSPLSLECTVEGTSNPNLYWYRQAAGRGLQLLFYSVGIGQISSEVPQNLSASRPQDRQFILSSKKLLLSDSGFYLCAWSRGLRGPNEQFFGPGTRLTVL.

The rearrangement joins TRBV9 to TRBJ1-2; a possible D gene is TRBD1 (5 bases). V gave up 3 bases and J gave up 7 bases, with 13 bases separating them. The CDR3 runs to 13 residues. From germline, CDR1 is SGDLS and CDR2 YYNGEE. The CDR3 bases are TGTGCCAGCAGCGCCGGGGCGGGGGGTGGCTACACCTTC. It translates to CASSAGAGGGYTF. Looking up the rest from reference TRBV9 and TRBJ1-2 gives the full variable domain: DSGVTQTPKHLITATGQRVTLRCSPRSGDLSVYWYQQSLDQGLQFLIQYYNGEERAKGNILERFSAQQFPDLHSELNLSSLELGDSALYFCASSAGAGGGYTFGSGTRLTVV.

The chain is built from TRBV2 and TRBJ2-2, with D tentatively TRBD1 (5 bases). Germline CDR1 and CDR2: SNHLY and FYNNEI. With 3 bases removed from V and 3 bases from J, the gap between germline ends came to 11 bases. The CDR3 loop spans 15 amino acids. The CDR3 sequence is CASSDRVADTGELFF. The CDR3 coding sequence is TGTGCCAGCAGTGACAGGGTGGCGGACACCGGGGAGCTGTTTTTT.

The chain employs TRBV27 and TRBJ1-2; 10 positions match TRBD1. The length of the CDR3 is 14 residues. Germline trimming cut 4 bases from V and 4 bases from J; bases unmatched to any gene: 3. Germline CDR1 and CDR2: MNHEY and SMNVEV (reference sequence). The DNA of the CDR3 is TGTGCCAGCAGTTGGACAGGGGGGTCCTATGGCTACACCTTC. Encoded protein: CASSWTGGSYGYTF.

The chain is built from TRBV7-9 and TRBJ1-6; tentative D call: TRBD1 (5 bases). The V end lost 1 base, the J end lost 8 bases, and 9 bases lay between the germline ends. CDR1 SEHNR and CDR2 FQNEAQ come from the germline V gene (reference sequence). The CDR3 is 14 amino acids. DNA of the CDR3: TGTGCCAGCAGCTTAGAAGGGGTTGATTCACCCCTCCACTTT. Protein product: CASSLEGVDSPLHF.

The chain links TRBV19 to TRBJ2-3; D may be TRBD1 (5 bases). V lost 6 bases to trimming and J lost 4 bases, with 8 bases between them. The length of the CDR3 is 12 residues. CDR1 and CDR2 (germline): LNHDA, SQIVND (reference sequence). The CDR3 DNA reads as TGTGCCAGTAGCCTGGGGCCAGATACGCAGTATTTT. Protein: CASSLGPDTQYF.

The J gene is TRBJ2-1, the V gene TRBV21-1; the table assigns TRBD2, which was not confirmed against the DNA. TRBV21-1 has pseudogene status. The CDR3 is 18 residues long. For the CDR3, the DNA is TGTGCCAGCAGCCCCGAAGGGGTGGCGGGGTGCTCCTACAATGAGCAGTTCTTC. Translation: CASSPEGVAGCSYNEQFF.

The chain couples TRBV5-6 to TRBJ2-2, with 9 bases lining up with TRBD1. From germline, CDR1 is SGHDT and CDR2 YYEEEE. The CDR3 has 16 residues. Trimming took 6 bases from V and 6 from J; bases not matched to a gene: 12. The CDR3 DNA is TGTGCCAGCACCCTCAAGGGACAGGGTTACGCCGGGGAGCTGTTTTTT. Protein: CASTLKGQGYAGELFF.

The V and J genes are TRBV4-1 and TRBJ1-4, with TRBD1 matching over 11 bases. J gave up 8 bases and V 1 base, and 3 bases lay outside the gene matches. In germline, CDR1 is MGHRA, CDR2 YSYEKL. The CDR3 runs 15 residues. The CDR3 loop is CASSQAGQGDEKLFF. For the CDR3, the DNA is TGCGCCAGCAGCCAAGCGGGACAGGGGGACGAAAAACTGTTTTTT.

The chain is built from TRBV2 and TRBJ2-2, with D perhaps TRBD1 (6 bases). The germline V gene has CDR1 SNHLY and CDR2 FYNNEI. The CDR3 runs 15 residues. Trimming took off 4 bases at V and 5 bases at J, with 14 bases between the two ends. Written as DNA, the CDR3 is TGTGCCAGCAGTGGCCCCGGGACACGGACCGGGGAGCTGTTTTTT. Protein: CASSGPGTRTGELFF. The complete variable domain, with remaining parts taken from reference TRBV2 and TRBJ2-2, reads EPEVTQTPSHQVTQMGQEVILRCVPISNHLYFYWYRQILGQKVEFLVSFYNNEISEKSEIFDDQFSVERPDGSNFTLKIRSTKLEDSAMYFCASSGPGTRTGELFFGEGSRLTVL.

CDR3 in DNA: TGTGCCAGCACAAACAGGGCCGCAACTAATGAAAAACTGTTTTTT. Translated: CASTNRAATNEKLFF. The chain links TRBV27 to TRBJ1-4; maybe TRBD1 (6 bases). From germline, CDR1 is MNHEY and CDR2 SMNVEV (reference sequence). The CDR3 has 15 amino acids. Between the trimmed V and J ends, which lost 7 bases and 0 bases, there was a span of 12 bases.

The V and J genes are TRBV18 and TRBJ2-1, with 9 bases lining up with TRBD2. CDR1 and CDR2 (germline): KGHSH, LQKENI. J was trimmed by 3 bases and V by 5 bases; bases with no gene match: 5. This CDR3 has 15 residues. CDR3 nucleotide sequence: TGTGCCAGCTCAGCCCTAGCGGGGTACTACAATGAGCAGTTCTTC. This codes for CASSALAGYYNEQFF.

The chain combines TRBV27 with TRBJ2-5; 10 nucleotides agree with TRBD1. The CDR3 is made up of 15 amino acids. V lost 6 bases, J lost 7 bases, and 11 bases stayed unmatched. Germline CDR1 is MNHEY and CDR2 is SMNVEV (reference sequence). The chain's CDR3 is CASSTWDRGPGTQYF. The CDR3 bases are TGTGCCAGCAGCACCTGGGACAGGGGCCCGGGGACCCAGTACTTC.

This chain joins TRBV5-1 and TRBJ1-4; D is possibly TRBD1 (6 bases). V gave up 4 bases and J gave up 4 bases, with 11 bases separating them. The CDR3 sequence is 14 residues long. Germline assignment: CDR1 SGHRS and CDR2 YFSETQ. The CDR3 protein is CASSPTGFNEKLFF. The CDR3 DNA is TGCGCCAGCAGCCCAACAGGGTTTAATGAAAAACTGTTTTTT.

The chain employs TRBV9 and TRBJ1-2; D is unresolved. Deletions cut 0 bases from V and 7 bases from J, with 16 bases between. Looked up from germline, CDR1 is SGDLS and CDR2 is YYNGEE. The CDR3 extends over 15 amino acids. The CDR3 here is CASSVGSVTWVGYTF. The DNA for the CDR3 is TGTGCCAGCAGCGTAGGGAGCGTAACATGGGTTGGCTACACCTTC.

This sequence joins TRBV2 and TRBJ1-6, with D possibly matching TRBD1 (6 bases). Deletions cut 3 bases from V and 6 bases from J, with 15 bases between. Germline CDR1 is SNHLY and CDR2 is FYNNEI. The CDR3 has 16 residues. CDR3: CASSDRGLLSNSPLHF. The DNA for the CDR3 is TGTGCCAGCAGTGACAGGGGACTACTTTCTAATTCACCCCTCCACTTT.

This clone was recorded a few times. V is TRBV11-2 and J is TRBJ2-4, with 8 bases lining up with TRBD1. CDR3 size: 13 residues. The germline CDR1 and CDR2 sequences are SGHAT and FQNNGV. The V gene end was trimmed by 2 bases and the J gene end by 7 bases; junction bases not matched to a gene: 1. The CDR3 bases are TGTGCCAGCAGCTTAACAGGGGGTAACATTCAGTACTTC. As protein: CASSLTGGNIQYF.

The V call is TRBV11-2, the J call TRBJ1-6, with D possibly matching TRBD1 (5 bases). CDR1 is SGHAT and CDR2 is FQNNGV in the germline V gene. V was clipped by 5 bases and J by 7 bases, with 12 bases between them. This CDR3 spans 14 amino acids. DNA for the CDR3: TGTGCCAGCAGCAATAACCGGGGGAATTCACCCCTCCACTTT. This translates into CASSNNRGNSPLHF.

This clone was seen a single time. The J gene is TRBJ2-3, the V gene TRBV11-2; TRBD2 matches 8 bases. Germline trimming cut 7 bases from V and 4 bases from J; bases unmatched to any gene: 7. Germline assignment: CDR1 SGHAT and CDR2 FQNNGV. The CDR3 is 14 residues long. This CDR3 reads CASTRGGGADTQYF. DNA for the CDR3: TGTGCCAGCACCCGGGGGGGCGGAGCAGATACGCAGTATTTT.